This T cell receptor beta chain was recorded in a study of control samples from healthy donors and cancer patients (dated by TCRdb to the early 2020s). Points on this clone: The clone's antigen remains unknown. Base qualities are not provided; no much larger clone lies one nucleotide away.

V loses 3 bases, J loses 3 bases, and the germline ends lie 8 bases apart. CDR1 and CDR2 are drawn from the germline V gene (reference sequence): PRHDT, FYEKMQ. The cysteine opens and the phenylalanine closes a CDR3 of 14 amino acids. Of all the DNA, just the CDR3 is kept, 42 bases in frame from base 1. Libraries were constructed by the immunoSEQ multiplex PCR assay. Held by TCRdb, this immuneACCESS table contains in-frame sequences only and omits some clones. Under half of the omission traces to an unresolved V gene where checked; the cause of the rest is unknown. The sample contains around 99,000 clones, roughly 91% of them found a single time. In total, the top ten clones hold about 16% of the sample.

This TCR was sampled from a woman between 45 and 60 years old in good health. Sequencing was carried out using blood. The rearrangement combines TRBV13 with TRBJ1-4, with the D gene uncertain. DNA sequence: TGTGCCAGCAGCTTGAGGCTCGCTAATGAAAAACTGTTTTTT. This codes for CASSLRLANEKLFF.